The 26 T cell receptor beta chains presented below share a single source sample, sequenced in a study of cytomegalovirus exposure and HLA in healthy donors. The PCR ran on 60 Vbeta and 13 Jbeta primers. Using immunoSEQ multiplex PCR, the repertoire was profiled, and TCRdb retains in-frame clones only, with some absent. The table has around 97,000 clones, around 60% seen once; the top ten hold 3% to 4%. Sample: PBMCs. The receptors shown here come from a woman aged 50 to 60 in good health and CMV-seronegative.

CDR3 protein: CASSQGIAGGTQYF. The CDR3 nucleotides read TGCGCCAGCAGCCAAGGGATAGCGGGGGGAACGCAGTATTTT. The chain combines TRBV4-1 with TRBJ2-3; 10 bases map to TRBD2. Germline CDR1 and CDR2: MGHRA and YSYEKL. The CDR3 consists of 14 residues. V shed 1 base, J shed 9 bases, and the junction held 4 bases outside the gene matches.

The chain recombines TRBV6-1 with TRBJ2-1, with D possibly TRBD2 on 5 matching bases. Germline CDR1 MNHNS, CDR2 SASEGT. This CDR3 comprises 15 residues. The V end lost 6 bases, the J end lost 0 bases, and 12 bases lay between the germline ends. The CDR3, as DNA: TGTGCCAGCAGCCCCGCGGCGGGCTCCTACAATGAGCAGTTCTTC. Its translation is CASSPAAGSYNEQFF.

This clone was detected only once. The same CDR3 can be traced to other DNA sequences in this sample. This chain links TRBV7-9 with TRBJ2-5, with D perhaps matching TRBD1 (6 bases). Trimming removed 3 bases at V and 5 bases at J, with 16 bases between. The length of the CDR3 is 15 residues. Germline CDR1 is SEHNR and CDR2 is FQNEAQ (reference sequence). CDR3 coding DNA: TGTGCCAGCAGCTTCAGGCAGGGGTTTTGGGAGACCCAGTACTTC. Its protein product is CASSFRQGFWETQYF.

The genes are TRBV7-2 and TRBJ2-3; TRBD2 aligns across 8 bases. The CDR3 is 14 amino acids. CDR1 is SGHTA and CDR2 is FQGNSA in the germline V gene. V gave up 6 bases and J gave up 3 bases; unmatched junction bases: 5. CDR3 loop: CASRHPSGTDTQYF. The CDR3, as DNA: TGTGCCAGCAGGCACCCTAGCGGGACAGATACGCAGTATTTT. Variable domain in full (rest from reference TRBV7-2 and TRBJ2-3): GAGVSQSPSNKVTEKGKDVELRCDPISGHTALYWYRQSLGQGLEFLIYFQGNSAPDKSGLPSDRFSAERTGGSVSTLTIQRTQQEDSAVYLCASRHPSGTDTQYFGPGTRLTVL.

This rearrangement joins TRBV5-8 to TRBJ2-1, with 12 bases matching TRBD2. CDR1 and CDR2 (germline): SGHTS, YDEGEE. V gave up 0 bases and J gave up 4 bases; unmatched junction bases: 14. The CDR3 is made up of 20 amino acids. In DNA, the CDR3 is TGTGCCAGCAGCTTGGGGACAGGAGGACTAGCGGGAAGGGATTACAATGAGCAGTTCTTC. It is translated as CASSLGTGGLAGRDYNEQFF.

A few counts support this clone. This chain connects TRBV7-2 to TRBJ1-1; 7 bases are a match to TRBD1. The germline CDR1 and CDR2 sequences are SGHTA and FQGNSA. The CDR3 runs 16 residues. Trimming at V came to 1 base and at J to 0 bases, leaving 5 bases not matched to a gene. The CDR3 here is CASSLDGQALNTEAFF. Written as DNA, the CDR3 is TGTGCCAGCAGCTTAGACGGACAGGCTCTGAACACTGAAGCTTTCTTT.

The chain employs TRBV29-1 and TRBJ2-1; D remains ambiguous. V shed 2 bases and J shed 8 bases, with 13 bases lying between them. The CDR3 covers 13 residues. Germline values: CDR1 SQVTM, CDR2 ANQGSEA. The CDR3 region is CSVEFPHRDEQFF. The CDR3 nucleotides read TGCAGCGTTGAATTTCCTCACCGGGATGAGCAGTTCTTC.

CDR3 nucleotides: TGTGCCAGCAGCCAAGTTTACGGGGCGGGGACCAACACAGATACGCAGTATTTT. Protein product: CASSQVYGAGTNTDTQYF. The V gene is TRBV28, the J gene TRBJ2-3; D possibly corresponds to TRBD2 (6 bases). This CDR3 region has 18 residues. Trimming cost V 6 bases and J 2 bases, with 24 bases left between them. Germline lookup yields CDR1 MDHEN and CDR2 SYDVKM.

The chain joins TRBV25-1 to TRBJ1-2, with 7 bases aligning to TRBD1. The CDR3 contains 14 residues. CDR1 is MGHDK, CDR2 SYGVNS, per germline. Unmatched junction bases numbered 8, after V lost 6 bases and J lost 4 bases. CDR3 amino acids: CASSPEGQFYGYTF. The CDR3 DNA sequence: TGTGCCAGCAGCCCCGAGGGACAGTTCTATGGCTACACCTTC.

The rearrangement joins TRBV30 to TRBJ2-3; TRBD2 matches at 9 bases. The germline CDR1 and CDR2 sequences are GTSNPN and SVGIG (reference sequence). The CDR3 loop spans 16 amino acids. The V gene end was trimmed by 4 bases and the J gene end by 2 bases; junction bases not matched to a gene: 10. CDR3 residues: CAWTLGVAGDTDTQYF. The CDR3 DNA reads as TGTGCCTGGACCCTAGGGGTAGCGGGGGACACAGATACGCAGTATTTT.

The CDR3 DNA follows: TGTGCCAGCAGACTAGCGGGGGGTCCCAATGAGCAGTTCTTC. Translated: CASRLAGGPNEQFF. The rearrangement links TRBV19 to TRBJ2-1; TRBD2 matches 13 bases. CDR1 and CDR2 (germline): LNHDA, SQIVND (reference sequence). This CDR3 comprises 14 residues. The V gene end was trimmed by 9 bases and the J gene end by 6 bases; junction bases not matched to a gene: 5.

This clone was recorded a few times. This specimen includes other DNA sequences encoding the same CDR3. V and J are TRBV9 and TRBJ2-2; 7 bases line up with TRBD1. This CDR3 has 14 amino acids. Germline loops: CDR1 SGDLS, CDR2 YYNGEE. With V trimmed by 0 bases and J by 5 bases, 1 base remained unmatched. The CDR3 sequence: CASSVGQGTGELFF. CDR3 DNA: TGTGCCAGCAGCGTAGGACAGGGTACCGGGGAGCTGTTTTTT.

This clone has only one observation. This chain uses TRBV29-1 with TRBJ2-2, with 8 bases matching TRBD2. CDR1 SQVTM and CDR2 ANQGSEA come from the germline V gene. Trimming removed 4 bases from V and 5 bases from J; junction bases left unmatched: 15. This CDR3 is built from 17 residues. For the CDR3, the DNA is TGCAGCGTTGGGGGACTAGGGGGACTAGATATAACCGGGGAGCTGTTTTTT. Amino acid sequence: CSVGGLGGLDITGELFF.

The chain uses TRBV29-1 and TRBJ1-1; 8 bases line up with TRBD1. The V gene end was trimmed by 5 bases and the J gene end by 5 bases; junction bases not matched to a gene: 22. CDR1 is SQVTM and CDR2 is ANQGSEA in the germline V gene. The CDR3 consists of 18 residues. CDR3 bases: TGCAGCGTTACCGGCCCTCCCGGGACAGGCCGACGAGGGACTGAAGCTTTCTTT. This translates into CSVTGPPGTGRRGTEAFF.

V gene TRBV19 combines with J gene TRBJ2-5; a weak D match, TRBD1 (7 bases). The CDR3 covers 13 residues. Germline CDR1 and CDR2: LNHDA and SQIVND (reference sequence). The germline V and J ends were trimmed by 7 bases and 5 bases, with 14 bases remaining between them. The CDR3 here is CASTPAGGETQYF. CDR3 coding DNA: TGTGCCAGTACCCCGGCAGGGGGGGAGACCCAGTACTTC.

This rearrangement joins TRBV28 to TRBJ1-3; D uncertain. The CDR3 contains 16 residues. V lost 2 bases, J lost 3 bases, and 14 bases lay in between. Germline V lookup: CDR1 MDHEN, CDR2 SYDVKM. The chain's CDR3 is CASSLSGGYSGNTIYF. For the CDR3, the DNA is TGTGCCAGCAGTTTAAGCGGAGGGTATAGTGGAAACACCATATATTTT.

This clone has only a few counts. The chain couples TRBV6-5 to TRBJ1-5, with D possibly being TRBD1 (5 bases). Germline assignment: CDR1 MNHEY and CDR2 SVGAGI. The CDR3 loop spans 14 amino acids. Between the trimmed V and J ends, which lost 2 bases and 3 bases, there was a span of 8 bases. CDR3 in amino acids: CASSYRQNNQPQHF. The DNA for the CDR3 is TGTGCCAGCAGTTACAGACAGAACAATCAGCCCCAGCATTTT.

The table lists this clone with a few counts. The chain couples TRBV7-2 to TRBJ2-5; 10 bases line up with TRBD2. Judging by the DNA end, TRBJ2-7 fits better; the J call may be wrong. CDR3 size: 15 residues. The germline CDR1 and CDR2 sequences are SGHTA and FQGNSA. CDR3 loop: CASSFGASGRDEQYF. The CDR3 coding sequence is TGTGCCAGCAGCTTTGGGGCTAGCGGGAGAGACGAGCAGTACTTC.

This chain links TRBV19 with TRBJ2-3; 7 bases match TRBD1. Trimming cost V 6 bases and J 4 bases; bases outside gene matches: 7. In germline, CDR1 is LNHDA, CDR2 SQIVND (reference sequence). CDR3 length equals 14 residues. The DNA of the CDR3 is TGTGCCAGTAGCCGACAGGGAGCGTCAGATACGCAGTATTTT. Translated, it gives CASSRQGASDTQYF. Combining the CDR3 with reference TRBV19 and TRBJ2-3 gives the whole variable domain DGGITQSPKYLFRKEGQNVTLSCEQNLNHDAMYWYRQDPGQGLRLIYYSQIVNDFQKGDIAEGYSVSREKKESFPLTVTSAQKNPTAFYLCASSRQGASDTQYFGPGTRLTVL.

The chain is built from TRBV28 and TRBJ2-3; 9 bases map to TRBD1. V dropped 5 bases and J dropped 7; count of bases not matched to a gene: 4. The CDR3 totals 13 residues. Germline-derived CDR1 and CDR2 are MDHEN and SYDVKM. CDR3 bases: TGTGCCAGCAGTACGACAGGGGGAAATACGCAGTATTTT. This sequence encodes CASSTTGGNTQYF. The whole variable domain, filled in from reference TRBV28 and TRBJ2-3, reads DVKVTQSSRYLVKRTGEKVFLECVQDMDHENMFWYRQDPGLGLRLIYFSYDVKMKEKGDIPEGYSVSREKKERFSLILESASTNQTSMYLCASSTTGGNTQYFGPGTRLTVL.

The CDR3 is CASNHGGNMETQYF. The CDR3 DNA follows: TGTGCCAGCAACCACGGGGGAAATATGGAGACCCAGTACTTC. The rearrangement uses TRBV6-1 and TRBJ2-5; D may be TRBD2 (6 bases). This CDR3 region has 14 residues. Germline CDR1 and CDR2: MNHNS and SASEGT. Trimming removed 7 bases from V and 5 bases from J, with 17 bases in between.

This clone has only one observation. The rearrangement uses TRBV2 and TRBJ2-5; D remains unclear. V dropped 4 bases and J dropped 1 base, with 7 bases sitting between them. This CDR3 is 13 amino acids long. CDR1 is SNHLY, CDR2 FYNNEI, per germline. CDR3 DNA: TGTGCCAGCAGTGGGCCAGGCCAAGAGACCCAGTACTTC. This encodes CASSGPGQETQYF.

The chain joins TRBV11-2 to TRBJ2-2; 7 bases line up with TRBD1. The germline V gene encodes CDR1 SGHAT and CDR2 FQNNGV. The CDR3 has 13 residues. Losses at the gene ends were 10 bases for V and 4 bases for J; bases not matched to a gene: 6. The CDR3 coding sequence is TGTGCCACCGGGGACAGACCCACCGGGGAGCTGTTTTTT. The encoded protein is CATGDRPTGELFF.

This chain uses TRBV28 with TRBJ2-3, with 8 bases matching TRBD2. The CDR3 covers 16 residues. The trim removed 3 bases at V and 4 bases at J, leaving 9 bases unmatched. The germline V gene has CDR1 MDHEN and CDR2 SYDVKM. The CDR3 bases are TGTGCCAGCAGTTTGGGGTTAGCGGGAATAGCAGATACGCAGTATTTT. Translation: CASSLGLAGIADTQYF.

J is TRBJ2-1 and V is TRBV7-9; possibly TRBD2 for D (5 bases). The CDR3 spans 15 residues. V shed 1 base and J shed 3 bases, with 10 bases lying between them. Germline CDR1 reads SEHNR; CDR2 reads FQNEAQ (reference sequence). In DNA form, the CDR3 reads TGTGCCAGCAGCTTAGGTCTAGCTGGCTACAATGAGCAGTTCTTC. It codes for CASSLGLAGYNEQFF.

The V and J genes are TRBV5-5 and TRBJ1-5, with 7 bases matching TRBD1. Germline V CDR1 and CDR2: SGHKS, YYEKEE (reference sequence). The CDR3 is made up of 15 amino acids. Germline trimming cut 0 bases from V and 2 bases from J; bases unmatched to any gene: 2. CDR3 DNA sequence: TGTGCCAGCAGCTTGGAAGGGGGCCGCAATCAGCCCCAGCATTTT. As protein: CASSLEGGRNQPQHF.